The 27 T cell receptor beta chains below were found in one sample sequenced in a study of blood T cell repertoires in COVID-19. Here immunoSEQ multiplex PCR was the method, and the copy in TCRdb shows in-frame clones only, minus some. The sample lists fewer than 500,000 clones, around 90% occurring once. Sequencing was performed on PBMCs or T cells enriched from blood (not recorded which). The receptor set was obtained from a woman younger than 30 who had recovered from COVID-19.

The sample holds one count of this clone. The rearrangement links TRBV29-1 to TRBJ1-1; D perhaps matches TRBD1 (5 bases). Between the trimmed V and J ends, which lost 1 base and 6 bases, there was a span of 9 bases. The CDR3 has 12 amino acids. CDR1 and CDR2 from the germline V gene are SQVTM and ANQGSEA. CDR3 in DNA: TGCAGCGTTGAAGCGGGAGGGGCTGAAGCTTTCTTT. Translation: CSVEAGGAEAFF.

The chain carries TRBV9 and TRBJ1-5, with D tentatively TRBD1 (6 bases). Trimming removed 4 bases at V and 3 bases at J, with 11 bases between. Germline V CDR1 and CDR2: SGDLS, YYNGEE. This CDR3 region has 14 residues. The CDR3 here is CASSPGHLNQPQHF. DNA of the CDR3: TGTGCCAGCAGCCCGGGACACCTCAATCAGCCCCAGCATTTT.

V usage is TRBV12-5 and J usage is TRBJ2-7, with 8 bases fitting TRBD1. CDR3 length: 14 amino acids. Trimming took 5 bases from V and 5 from J; bases not matched to a gene: 8. CDR1 LGHNT and CDR2 FRNRAP come from the germline V gene. CDR3: CASGPGTGGHEQYF. In DNA, the CDR3 is TGTGCTAGTGGTCCCGGGACAGGAGGCCACGAGCAGTACTTC.

The V gene is TRBV6-2 or TRBV6-3, the J gene TRBJ1-5; D perhaps matches TRBD1 (6 bases). The CDR3 length is 16 residues. V was clipped by 6 bases and J by 2 bases, with 17 bases between them. CDR1 is MNHEY, CDR2 SVGEGT, per germline. In DNA form, the CDR3 reads TGTGCCAGCAGCCTCCCAGGGGCAGTTCGCAATCAGCCCCAGCATTTT. Its protein is CASSLPGAVRNQPQHF.

This sequence joins TRBV19 and TRBJ1-5; 7 nucleotides agree with TRBD1. There are 15 residues in the CDR3. Trimming removed 3 bases from V and 5 bases from J; junction bases left unmatched: 7. Germline values: CDR1 LNHDA, CDR2 SQIVND (reference sequence). The CDR3: CASSMYRGQHQPQHF. The DNA of the CDR3 is TGTGCCAGTAGTATGTATAGGGGGCAGCATCAGCCCCAGCATTTT.

The CDR3 region has the DNA TGTGCCAGCAATCTTGGGTGGGGGACAGGGAATGAGCAGTTCTTC. Amino acids: CASNLGWGTGNEQFF. The chain is built from TRBV6-5 and TRBJ2-1; 9 nucleotides match TRBD1. CDR1 MNHEY and CDR2 SVGAGI come from the germline V gene. This CDR3 region has 15 residues. V dropped 7 bases and J dropped 7; count of bases not matched to a gene: 11.

The V call is TRBV30, the J call TRBJ1-2; 7 bases line up with TRBD1. Losses at the gene ends were 2 bases for V and 8 bases for J; bases not matched to a gene: 5. The CDR3 runs 12 residues. Germline CDR1 is GTSNPN and CDR2 is SVGIG (reference sequence). The CDR3 protein is CAWSTRTGGYTF. The CDR3 DNA sequence: TGTGCCTGGAGTACCCGGACAGGCGGCTACACCTTC.

The V call is TRBV2, the J call TRBJ1-3; D remains ambiguous. The V gene lost 3 bases and the J gene lost 8 bases, with 20 bases spanning the gap. This CDR3 is 16 amino acids long. CDR1 is SNHLY and CDR2 is FYNNEI in the germline V gene. CDR3 nucleotides: TGTGCCAGCAGTGAGAAACCGGGTGGGTCTGTGGACACCATATATTTT. Its protein is CASSEKPGGSVDTIYF.

The rearrangement uses TRBV7-8 and TRBJ2-7, with TRBD1 as a possible D gene (6 bases). Germline V CDR1 and CDR2: SGHVS, FQNEAQ. Trimming cost V 5 bases and J 5 bases, with 10 bases left between them. The CDR3 covers 12 residues. CDR3 sequence: CASSQDRDEQYF. The CDR3 DNA is TGTGCCAGCAGCCAGGACAGAGACGAGCAGTACTTC.

The rearrangement uses TRBV6-5 and TRBJ1-1; no definite D call. The V end lost 7 bases, the J end lost 5 bases, and 11 bases lay between the germline ends. The CDR3 has 12 amino acids. The germline gives CDR1 MNHEY, CDR2 SVGAGI. CDR3 in amino acids: CASKEFGTEAFF. In DNA form, the CDR3 reads TGTGCCAGCAAGGAGTTTGGGACTGAAGCTTTCTTT.

The chain has TRBV6-5 and TRBJ1-2; no definite D call. Trimming took 10 bases from V and 2 from J, leaving 17 bases between them. Germline V gene lookup returns CDR1 MNHEY and CDR2 SVGAGI. The length of the CDR3 is 14 residues. Here the CDR3 reads CATSPQAWNYGYTF. CDR3 coding DNA: TGTGCCACCTCCCCCCAGGCCTGGAACTATGGCTACACCTTC.

The chain recombines TRBV6-4 with TRBJ1-1; D gene ambiguous. The V gene's germline CDR1 is MRHNA and CDR2 SNTAGT. CDR3 size: 15 residues. Trimming shortened V by 6 bases and J by 6 bases, and 20 bases separated the two germline ends. The CDR3 protein is CASSPTRGERAEAFF. As DNA, the CDR3 is TGTGCCAGCAGCCCGACCCGCGGGGAGAGAGCTGAAGCTTTCTTT.

The chain carries TRBV5-1 and TRBJ2-3; 13 nucleotides match TRBD2. The CDR3 is 17 amino acids. Per the germline V gene, CDR1 is SGHRS and CDR2 is YFSETQ. J was trimmed by 5 bases and V by 4 bases; bases with no gene match: 10. CDR3 bases: TGCGCCAGCAGCACTCTTACTAGCGGGGGGGCGGAAGATACGCAGTATTTT. Residues: CASSTLTSGGAEDTQYF.

The chain has TRBV30 and TRBJ2-1, with D possibly being TRBD1 (6 bases). The CDR3 spans 12 residues. Germline CDR1 GTSNPN, CDR2 SVGIG (reference sequence). The V and J ends lost 0 bases and 10 bases respectively, with 10 bases between them. CDR3: CAWSVRQAEQFF. CDR3 nucleotides: TGTGCCTGGAGTGTTCGACAGGCCGAGCAGTTCTTC.

The rearrangement links TRBV10-3 to TRBJ1-1, with D maybe TRBD1 (6 bases). Trimming cost V 4 bases and J 2 bases, with 11 bases left between them. CDR3 length: 14 residues. Germline assignment: CDR1 ENHRY and CDR2 SYGVKD. The CDR3, as DNA: TGTGCCATCAGTGGGGTACAGGGTAACACTGAAGCTTTCTTT. Its translation is CAISGVQGNTEAFF.

Here the CDR3 DNA reads TGTGCCAGCAGCTTGTCTGCCAGCGCCTACGAGCAGTACTTC. Its translation is CASSLSASAYEQYF. The chain carries TRBV5-4 and TRBJ2-7, with D hard to call. The CDR3 is 14 amino acids. Between the trimmed V and J ends, which lost 1 base and 2 bases, there was a span of 10 bases. CDR1 and CDR2 (germline): SGHNT, YYREEE (reference sequence).

The chain employs TRBV28 and TRBJ2-7; TRBD2 aligns across 8 bases. Germline-derived CDR1 and CDR2 are MDHEN and SYDVKM. The CDR3 loop spans 14 amino acids. Trimming cost V 4 bases and J 12 bases; bases outside gene matches: 14. The DNA for the CDR3 is TGTGCCAGCAGTTCCAGCGGGGGCCCCCTCGAGTGGTACTTC. Its translation: CASSSSGGPLEWYF.

The genes are TRBV15 and TRBJ2-1, with D perhaps matching TRBD2 (6 bases). The germline V gene encodes CDR1 LNHNV and CDR2 YYDKDF (reference sequence). The CDR3 is 15 residues long. Trimming stripped 2 bases from V and 8 bases from J, with 16 bases between. CDR3 loop: CATSRRLGGSDEQFF. The CDR3 DNA is TGTGCCACCAGCAGAAGGTTGGGGGGATCGGATGAGCAGTTCTTC.

The rearrangement links TRBV5-1 to TRBJ1-1; D gene ambiguous. V gave up 0 bases and J gave up 4 bases, with 7 bases separating them. CDR3 size: 13 residues. Germline CDR1 SGHRS, CDR2 YFSETQ. The CDR3 nucleotides are TGCGCCAGCAGCTTGGGTTCCGGCACTGAAGCTTTCTTT. Amino acids: CASSLGSGTEAFF. Complete variable domain (other parts from reference TRBV5-1 and TRBJ1-1): KAGVTQTPRYLIKTRGQQVTLSCSPISGHRSVSWYQQTPGQGLQFLFEYFSETQRNKGNFPGRFSGRQFSNSRSEMNVSTLELGDSALYLCASSLGSGTEAFFGQGTRLTVV.

The chain carries TRBV21-1 and TRBJ1-3; the table calls TRBD1, which could not be checked here. TRBV21-1 constitutes a pseudogene. The CDR3 loop spans 16 amino acids. Written as DNA, the CDR3 is TGTGCCAGCAGCCAAAGGGGGCGCCGCTCTGGAAACACCATATATTTT. It specifies CASSQRGRRSGNTIYF.

This sequence joins TRBV30 and TRBJ1-6; D not certain. CDR1 is GTSNPN and CDR2 is SVGIG in the germline V gene (reference sequence). The CDR3 has 14 amino acids. Trimming took off 3 bases at V and 0 bases at J, with 6 bases between the two ends. CDR3 sequence: CAWRPSSYNSPLHF. The CDR3, as DNA: TGTGCCTGGAGACCCAGCTCCTATAATTCACCCCTCCACTTT.

CDR3 loop: CASSRQGDSTDTQYF. CDR3 coding DNA: TGCGCCAGCAGTAGACAGGGAGATAGCACAGATACGCAGTATTTT. This chain connects TRBV4-1 to TRBJ2-3, with 7 bases identical to TRBD1. The germline gives CDR1 MGHRA, CDR2 YSYEKL. V shed 6 bases and J 0 bases; nucleotides not matched to a gene: 6. The CDR3 totals 15 residues.

The CDR3 sequence is CSVEQGTGYGYTF. The CDR3 bases are TGCAGCGTTGAACAAGGCACGGGCTATGGCTACACCTTC. The chain uses TRBV29-1 and TRBJ1-2, with D unclear. Germline V gene sequence: CDR1 SQVTM, CDR2 ANQGSEA. CDR3 size: 13 residues. V lost 2 bases, J lost 4 bases, and 11 bases lay in between.

The rearrangement joins TRBV28 to TRBJ2-1; TRBD2 agrees at 9 bases. The CDR3 is 15 residues long. The germline gives CDR1 MDHEN, CDR2 SYDVKM. Unmatched junction bases numbered 6, after V lost 2 bases and J lost 7 bases. CDR3 sequence: CASSLGASGVNEQFF. As DNA, the CDR3 is TGTGCCAGCAGTTTAGGCGCTAGCGGGGTTAATGAGCAGTTCTTC.

The chain recombines TRBV5-1 with TRBJ2-5, with 8 bases aligning to TRBD2. The germline V gene has CDR1 SGHRS and CDR2 YFSETQ. After removal of 0 bases from V and 10 bases from J, the junction contained 2 bases not matched to a gene. This CDR3 has 12 amino acids. The CDR3, as DNA: TGCGCCAGCAGCTTGGAGCGGGGGAACCAGTACTTC. It is translated as CASSLERGNQYF.

This clone came up once. V gene TRBV28 combines with J gene TRBJ1-1; 7 nucleotides agree with TRBD1. Germline loops: CDR1 MDHEN, CDR2 SYDVKM. Unmatched junction bases numbered 9, after V lost 6 bases and J lost 8 bases. The CDR3 has 13 amino acids. CDR3 nucleotides: TGTGCCAGCAGCTTCGGAGGAGGGGGCGAAGCTTTCTTT. It translates to CASSFGGGGEAFF.

The rearrangement links TRBV30 to TRBJ2-7, with 7 nucleotides matching TRBD1. Germline assignment: CDR1 GTSNPN and CDR2 SVGIG (reference sequence). The CDR3 totals 11 residues. Losses at the gene ends were 7 bases for V and 5 bases for J; bases not matched to a gene: 5. CDR3 sequence (DNA): TGTGCCTTACTACAGGGGAACGAGCAGTACTTC. Its translation: CALLQGNEQYF.